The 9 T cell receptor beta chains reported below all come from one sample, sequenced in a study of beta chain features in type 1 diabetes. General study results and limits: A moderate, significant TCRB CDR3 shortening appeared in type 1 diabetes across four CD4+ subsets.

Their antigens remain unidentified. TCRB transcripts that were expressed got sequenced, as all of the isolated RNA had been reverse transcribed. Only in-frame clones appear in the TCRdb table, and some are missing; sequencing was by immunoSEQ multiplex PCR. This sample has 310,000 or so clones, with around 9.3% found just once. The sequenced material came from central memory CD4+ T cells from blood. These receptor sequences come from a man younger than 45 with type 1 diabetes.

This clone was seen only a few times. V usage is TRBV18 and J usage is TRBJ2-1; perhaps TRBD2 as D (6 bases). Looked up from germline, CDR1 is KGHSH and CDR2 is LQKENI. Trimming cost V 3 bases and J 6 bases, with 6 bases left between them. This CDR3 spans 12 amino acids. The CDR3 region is CASSPGLNEQFF. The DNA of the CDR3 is TGTGCCAGCTCACCGGGACTCAATGAGCAGTTCTTC. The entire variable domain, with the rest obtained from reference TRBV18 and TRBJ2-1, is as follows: NAGVMQNPRHLVRRRGQEARLRCSPMKGHSHVYWYRQLPEEGLKFMVYLQKENIIDESGMPKERFSAEFPKEGPSILRIQQVVRGDSAAYFCASSPGLNEQFFGPGTRLTVL.

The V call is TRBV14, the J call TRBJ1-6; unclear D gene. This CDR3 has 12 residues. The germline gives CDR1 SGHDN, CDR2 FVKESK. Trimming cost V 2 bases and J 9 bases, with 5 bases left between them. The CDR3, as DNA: TGTGCCAGCAGCCAAACAAGTTCACCCCTCCACTTT. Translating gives CASSQTSSPLHF.

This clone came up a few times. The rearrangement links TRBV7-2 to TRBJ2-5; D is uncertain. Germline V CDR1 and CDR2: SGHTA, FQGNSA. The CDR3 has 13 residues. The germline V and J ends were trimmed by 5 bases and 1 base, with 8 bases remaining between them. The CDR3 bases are TGTGCCAGCAGCAGGCCGCTCCAAGAGACCCAGTACTTC. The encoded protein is CASSRPLQETQYF.

This CDR3 is CASRPPGQVIIYEQYF. In DNA form, the CDR3 reads TGTGCCAGCAGACCCCCCGGACAGGTAATAATCTACGAGCAGTACTTC. The J gene is TRBJ2-7, the V gene TRBV28, with 7 bases fitting TRBD1. J was trimmed by 3 bases and V by 6 bases; bases with no gene match: 14. CDR3 length: 16 residues. CDR1 and CDR2 (germline): MDHEN, SYDVKM.

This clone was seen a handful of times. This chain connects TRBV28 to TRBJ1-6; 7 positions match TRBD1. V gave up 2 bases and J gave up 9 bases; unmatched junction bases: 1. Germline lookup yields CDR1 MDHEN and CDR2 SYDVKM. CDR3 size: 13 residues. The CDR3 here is CASSLAGGSPLHF. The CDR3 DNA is TGTGCCAGCAGTTTAGCAGGGGGTTCACCCCTCCACTTT.

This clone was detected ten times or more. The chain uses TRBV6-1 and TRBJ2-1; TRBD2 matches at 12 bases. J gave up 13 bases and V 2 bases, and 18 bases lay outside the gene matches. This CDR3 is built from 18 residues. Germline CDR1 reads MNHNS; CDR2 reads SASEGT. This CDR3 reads CASSEHRSSGGGLEIQFF. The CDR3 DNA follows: TGTGCCAGCAGTGAACATCGCTCTAGCGGGGGGGGTCTCGAAATCCAGTTCTTC.

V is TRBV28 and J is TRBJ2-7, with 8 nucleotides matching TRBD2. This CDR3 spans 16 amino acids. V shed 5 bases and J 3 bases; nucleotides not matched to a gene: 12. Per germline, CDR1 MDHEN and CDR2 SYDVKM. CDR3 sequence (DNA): TGTGCCAGCAGTACCTATACTAGCGGTGCTAACTACGAGCAGTACTTC. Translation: CASSTYTSGANYEQYF. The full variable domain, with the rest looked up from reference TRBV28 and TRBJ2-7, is DVKVTQSSRYLVKRTGEKVFLECVQDMDHENMFWYRQDPGLGLRLIYFSYDVKMKEKGDIPEGYSVSREKKERFSLILESASTNQTSMYLCASSTYTSGANYEQYFGPGTRLTVT.

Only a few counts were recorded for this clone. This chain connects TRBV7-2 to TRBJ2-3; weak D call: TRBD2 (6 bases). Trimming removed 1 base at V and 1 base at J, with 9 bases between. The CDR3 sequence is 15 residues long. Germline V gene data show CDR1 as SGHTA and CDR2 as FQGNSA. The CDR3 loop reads CASSLDASGTDTQYF. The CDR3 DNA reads TGTGCCAGCAGCTTAGATGCTAGCGGCACAGATACGCAGTATTTT. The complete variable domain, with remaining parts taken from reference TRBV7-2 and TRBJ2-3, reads GAGVSQSPSNKVTEKGKDVELRCDPISGHTALYWYRQSLGQGLEFLIYFQGNSAPDKSGLPSDRFSAERTGGSVSTLTIQRTQQEDSAVYLCASSLDASGTDTQYFGPGTRLTVL.

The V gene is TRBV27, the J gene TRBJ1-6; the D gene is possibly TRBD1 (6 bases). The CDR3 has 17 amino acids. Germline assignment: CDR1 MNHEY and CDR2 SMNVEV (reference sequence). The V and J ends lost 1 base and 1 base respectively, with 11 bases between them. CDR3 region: CASSLWGQVSYNSPLHF. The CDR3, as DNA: TGTGCCAGCAGTTTATGGGGGCAGGTTTCCTATAATTCACCCCTCCACTTT.